Below, 17 T cell receptor beta chains from the same sample are listed, as sequenced in a study of blood T cell repertoires in COVID-19. Data came from immunoSEQ multiplex PCR; TCRdb stores just in-frame clones and leaves some out. The sample has around 700,000 clones; 80% to 90% are singletons. Sequencing used peripheral blood. These TCRs come from a woman under 30 with acute or convalescent COVID-19.

The chain couples TRBV19 to TRBJ2-7, with D perhaps TRBD1 (6 bases). The V end lost 5 bases, the J end lost 2 bases, and 16 bases lay between the germline ends. Germline CDR1 and CDR2: LNHDA and SQIVND (reference sequence). The CDR3 contains 15 residues. The CDR3 loop is CASSSTGTYTYEQYF. CDR3 in DNA: TGTGCCAGTAGTTCCACCGGGACATATACCTACGAGCAGTACTTC.

As regards this clone: An end of the junction differs from the germline gene, which may be a read error. The chain links TRBV9 to TRBJ2-2, with D maybe TRBD1 (6 bases). CDR3 size: 15 residues. Germline V gene data show CDR1 as SGDLS and CDR2 as YYNGEE. CDR3 in amino acids: CAGSVGGGNTGELFF. CDR3 DNA: TGTGCCGGCAGCGTAGGTGGGGGCAACACCGGGGAGCTGTTTTTT.

The chain joins TRBV7-2 to TRBJ1-5, with TRBD1 as a possible D gene (6 bases). Trimming removed 6 bases from V and 3 bases from J, with 12 bases in between. The CDR3 loop spans 14 amino acids. The germline V gene encodes CDR1 SGHTA and CDR2 FQGNSA. The CDR3 bases are TGTGCCAGCAGTCAGGGGCGGCCCAATCAGCCCCAGCATTTT. As protein: CASSQGRPNQPQHF.

The CDR3 reads CARMTGRANYGYTF. CDR3 coding DNA: TGTGCCCGCATGACAGGGAGAGCTAACTATGGCTACACCTTC. V and J are TRBV2 and TRBJ1-2; 7 bases align to TRBD1. Trimming took 11 bases from V and 0 from J; bases not matched to a gene: 9. The CDR3 spans 14 residues. Germline V gene data show CDR1 as SNHLY and CDR2 as FYNNEI.

The chain uses TRBV6-5 and TRBJ1-4; D perhaps matches TRBD1 (5 bases). Germline loops: CDR1 MNHEY, CDR2 SVGAGI. The CDR3 extends over 11 amino acids. Trimming left V 7 bases short and J 8 bases short, with 8 bases between. CDR3 region: CASKKGEKLFF. The CDR3 DNA reads as TGTGCCAGCAAAAAGGGGGAAAAACTGTTTTTT.

The chain joins TRBV12-5 to TRBJ1-1; the D gene is possibly TRBD1 (5 bases). CDR1 LGHNT and CDR2 FRNRAP come from the germline V gene. Trimming removed 1 base from V and 8 bases from J, with 14 bases in between. The CDR3 has 14 amino acids. The CDR3 spells CASGLENTGSEAFF. The CDR3 DNA sequence: TGTGCTAGTGGTTTGGAGAATACAGGTTCCGAAGCTTTCTTT.

The V call is TRBV9, the J call TRBJ1-1; D is perhaps TRBD1 (5 bases). V was trimmed by 2 bases and J by 1 base, leaving 12 bases between them. The CDR3 totals 15 residues. Germline CDR1 and CDR2: SGDLS and YYNGEE. For the CDR3, the DNA is TGTGCCAGCAGCGTCTTAAATGGACAGAACACTGAAGCTTTCTTT. It encodes CASSVLNGQNTEAFF.

This rearrangement joins TRBV10-1 to TRBJ1-2; D is ambiguous. Trimming shortened V by 6 bases and J by 2 bases, and 19 bases separated the two germline ends. The CDR3 runs to 16 residues. Per germline, CDR1 WNHNN and CDR2 SYGVQD (reference sequence). The CDR3, as DNA: TGCGCCAGCAGCCCCGACATCCCCTGTGAGAACTATGGCTACACCTTC. Residues: CASSPDIPCENYGYTF.

The CDR3 here is CASRDRGRMNTEAFF. The CDR3 coding sequence is TGCGCCAGCAGAGACAGGGGGCGAATGAACACTGAAGCTTTCTTT. The chain combines TRBV10-1 with TRBJ1-1, with 10 positions matching TRBD1. This CDR3 region has 15 residues. CDR1 is WNHNN and CDR2 is SYGVQD in the germline V gene (reference sequence). With 6 bases clipped from V and 0 bases from J, the junction kept 4 bases outside the gene matches.

DNA of the CDR3: TGTGCCAGCAGCTCAACGGGACAGGGAAAAACCTATGGCTACACCTTC. Its protein product is CASSSTGQGKTYGYTF. The chain employs TRBV5-6 and TRBJ1-2, with 9 bases that match TRBD1. The CDR3 sequence is 16 residues long. V shed 3 bases and J 4 bases; nucleotides not matched to a gene: 10. Germline V CDR1 and CDR2: SGHDT, YYEEEE. The variable domain in full, with the rest retrieved from reference TRBV5-6 and TRBJ1-2, is DAGVTQSPTHLIKTRGQQVTLRCSPKSGHDTVSWYQQALGQGPQFIFQYYEEEERQRGNFPDRFSGHQFPNYSSELNVNALLLGDSALYLCASSSTGQGKTYGYTFGSGTRLTVV.

The gene calls are TRBV6-4 and TRBJ1-2; 9 bases are a match to TRBD1. There are 15 residues in the CDR3. CDR1 and CDR2 (germline): MRHNA, SNTAGT. V gave up 6 bases and J gave up 2 bases; unmatched junction bases: 7. CDR3: CASSPTGTGNYGYTF. CDR3 coding DNA: TGTGCCAGCAGCCCAACCGGGACAGGGAACTATGGCTACACCTTC.

V usage is TRBV2 and J usage is TRBJ1-2; D call uncertain. This CDR3 is 12 amino acids long. Germline V gene lookup returns CDR1 SNHLY and CDR2 FYNNEI. Trimming shortened V by 5 bases and J by 2 bases, and 6 bases separated the two germline ends. CDR3 nucleotides: TGTGCCAGCAGTACAGCCAACTATGGCTACACCTTC. Amino acids: CASSTANYGYTF.

This sequence joins TRBV3-1 (or the pseudogene TRBV3-2) and TRBJ2-1, with 11 positions matching TRBD2. V was pared by 0 bases and J by 6 bases, with 1 base of the junction left unmatched. Germline values: CDR1 LGHDT, CDR2 YNNKEL (reference sequence). The CDR3 covers 15 residues. CDR3 nucleotide sequence: TGTGCCAGCAGCCAAGAAACTAGCGGGGGCAATGAGCAGTTCTTC. Residues: CASSQETSGGNEQFF.

The rearrangement links TRBV9 to TRBJ1-2; 8 bases align to TRBD1. Germline lookup yields CDR1 SGDLS and CDR2 YYNGEE. V lost 4 bases and J lost 2; bases outside the gene matches: 13. The CDR3 is 17 residues long. CDR3 bases: TGTGCCAGCAGCCCTCGGACAGGGTTTAACGAGAACTATGGCTACACCTTC. Translation gives CASSPRTGFNENYGYTF.

The chain employs TRBV11-2 and TRBJ2-1; D might be TRBD2 (7 bases). V lost 9 bases to trimming and J lost 15 bases, with 21 bases between them. Per the germline V gene, CDR1 is SGHAT and CDR2 is FQNNGV. There are 12 residues in the CDR3. The CDR3 bases are TGTGCCAGTTCGCTAGGGGGGGGCTCGACGTTCTTC. Amino acid sequence: CASSLGGGSTFF.

The chain is built from TRBV4-1 and TRBJ1-2; 7 bases are a match to TRBD1. V trimming: 10 bases; J trimming: 8 bases; junction bases outside the gene matches: 10. The CDR3 length is 12 residues. Germline V gene sequence: CDR1 MGHRA, CDR2 YSYEKL. The CDR3 is CATYFGTVGYTF. The CDR3 DNA reads TGCGCCACCTACTTTGGGACAGTAGGCTACACCTTC.

The rearrangement joins TRBV4-3 to TRBJ2-1; tentative D call: TRBD2 (6 bases). CDR1 is LGHNA and CDR2 is YSLEER in the germline V gene. V lost 0 bases to trimming and J lost 8 bases, with 8 bases between them. This CDR3 contains 13 residues. The CDR3 loop reads CASSQDWDYEQFF. In DNA form, the CDR3 reads TGCGCCAGCAGCCAAGATTGGGACTATGAGCAGTTCTTC.